This T cell receptor beta chain was recorded in a study of cytomegalovirus exposure and HLA in healthy donors. The PCR contained 60 Vbeta and 13 Jbeta primers. Data came from immunoSEQ multiplex PCR; TCRdb stores just in-frame clones and leaves some out. Seen here are some 56,000 clones, around 52% observed once, and the top ten hold approximately 12%. Sequenced sample: PBMCs. The sequence came from a human donor in good health.

The chain's CDR3 is CASSLVGAGGLSTHNEQFF. The CDR3 coding sequence is TGTGCCAGCAGCTTGGTGGGCGCGGGGGGGCTTTCGACTCACAATGAGCAGTTCTTC. The V and J genes are TRBV5-6 and TRBJ2-1; 9 bases align to TRBD2. The CDR3 runs to 19 residues. The ends lost 0 bases at V and 5 bases at J; junction bases unmatched: 15. Per the germline V gene, CDR1 is SGHDT and CDR2 is YYEEEE.